The 21 T cell receptor beta chains presented below share a single source sample, sequenced in a study of siplizumab effects on memory and regulatory T cells. Some clones are missing from TCRdb's copy, which holds only in-frame ones; the method was immunoSEQ multiplex PCR. Of fewer than 70,000 clones listed, 75% to 90% are singletons. Source material: Tregs sorted from blood. Receptors originate from a human donor in good health.

V usage is TRBV28 and J usage is TRBJ2-3; D is unresolved. The CDR3 totals 11 residues. Germline CDR1 reads MDHEN; CDR2 reads SYDVKM. The V end was cut by 6 bases, the J end by 8 bases, with 9 bases between. The CDR3 protein is CASSLGGTQYF. In DNA, the CDR3 is TGTGCCAGCAGCTTAGGCGGTACGCAGTATTTT.

There are a few counts of this clone. The chain couples TRBV9 to TRBJ2-1, with D possibly being TRBD1 or TRBD2 (5 bases each). This CDR3 is built from 15 residues. V shed 3 bases and J shed 0 bases, with 10 bases lying between them. The germline V gene encodes CDR1 SGDLS and CDR2 YYNGEE. The CDR3 protein is CASSEGRSSYNEQFF. In DNA, the CDR3 is TGTGCCAGCAGCGAGGGACGAAGCTCCTACAATGAGCAGTTCTTC.

V is TRBV15 and J is TRBJ2-3; D is possibly TRBD2 (7 bases). The CDR3 loop spans 15 amino acids. Germline CDR1 and CDR2: LNHNV and YYDKDF (reference sequence). The V gene lost 5 bases and the J gene lost 0 bases, with 12 bases spanning the gap. The CDR3 protein is CATSGRGPSTDTQYF. The CDR3 bases are TGTGCCACCAGCGGGCGGGGGCCGAGCACAGATACGCAGTATTTT.

J is TRBJ2-7 and V is TRBV29-1; the D gene could be TRBD1 or TRBD2 (5 bases each). The ends were cut back, 4 bases at V and 6 bases at J, with 10 bases in the middle. There are 11 residues in the CDR3. Germline CDR1 reads SQVTM; CDR2 reads ANQGSEA. CDR3 in DNA: TGCAGCGTTGTTGAGGGGTTCGAGCAGTACTTC. It encodes CSVVEGFEQYF.

The rearrangement links TRBV9 to TRBJ2-2, with D perhaps matching TRBD1 (6 bases). Trimming pared 0 bases from V and 6 bases from J, leaving 12 bases between. From germline, CDR1 is SGDLS and CDR2 YYNGEE. The CDR3 covers 15 residues. The CDR3 DNA reads TGTGCCAGCAGCGTAGTGGGGGCAGCCTCCGGGGAGCTGTTTTTT. It is translated as CASSVVGAASGELFF. Full variable domain (remainder filled in from reference TRBV9 and TRBJ2-2): DSGVTQTPKHLITATGQRVTLRCSPRSGDLSVYWYQQSLDQGLQFLIQYYNGEERAKGNILERFSAQQFPDLHSELNLSSLELGDSALYFCASSVVGAASGELFFGEGSRLTVL.

The chain combines TRBV4-1 with TRBJ2-7, with 9 nucleotides matching TRBD2. The ends lost 3 bases at V and 2 bases at J; junction bases unmatched: 8. CDR1 MGHRA and CDR2 YSYEKL come from the germline V gene. This CDR3 comprises 16 residues. The CDR3 spells CASSHEASGTPYEQYF. The DNA of the CDR3 is TGCGCCAGCAGCCACGAGGCTAGCGGGACCCCCTACGAGCAGTACTTC.

The chain recombines TRBV5-1 with TRBJ1-4, with D maybe TRBD1 (5 bases). The CDR3 totals 13 residues. The germline CDR1 and CDR2 sequences are SGHRS and YFSETQ. Trimming took 6 bases from V and 10 from J, leaving 16 bases between them. The CDR3 region has the DNA TGCGCCAGCAAGATCCAGGGCGGCGCAAAACTGTTTTTT. It yields the protein CASKIQGGAKLFF.

The V call is TRBV12-5, the J call TRBJ1-1, with a tentative D call TRBD1 (6 bases). The germline gives CDR1 LGHNT, CDR2 FRNRAP. This CDR3 contains 13 residues. Trimming shortened V by 6 bases and J by 7 bases, and 15 bases separated the two germline ends. The CDR3 DNA is TGTGCTAGTGGCCTACTGGGCAGGGGTGAAGCTTTCTTT. Its translation: CASGLLGRGEAFF. The variable domain in full, completed from reference TRBV12-5 and TRBJ1-1, reads DARVTQTPRHKVTEMGQEVTMRCQPILGHNTVFWYRQTMMQGLELLAYFRNRAPLDDSGMPKDRFSAEMPDATLATLKIQPSEPRDSAVYFCASGLLGRGEAFFGQGTRLTVV.

The rearrangement joins TRBV15 to TRBJ2-2; D not resolved. Trimming cost V 4 bases and J 1 base, with 10 bases left between them. Germline CDR1 is LNHNV and CDR2 is YYDKDF (reference sequence). This CDR3 has 15 amino acids. The CDR3: CATSIGQRNTGELFF. For the CDR3, the DNA is TGTGCCACCAGCATCGGTCAGCGGAACACCGGGGAGCTGTTTTTT.

The V gene is TRBV30, the J gene TRBJ2-6; no clear D gene. Germline CDR1 GTSNPN, CDR2 SVGIG (reference sequence). The CDR3 loop spans 13 amino acids. V was trimmed by 2 bases and J by 2 bases, leaving 4 bases between them. For the CDR3, the DNA is TGTGCCTGGAGTCGAACTGGGGCCAACGTCCTGACTTTC. Translation gives CAWSRTGANVLTF.

The chain combines TRBV30 with TRBJ1-1; a weak D match, TRBD1 (5 bases). V was trimmed by 2 bases and J by 5 bases, leaving 12 bases between them. Germline lookup yields CDR1 GTSNPN and CDR2 SVGIG (reference sequence). The CDR3 loop spans 13 amino acids. The CDR3 nucleotides read TGTGCCTGGAGTTCGGCAGGGTGGACTGAAGCTTTCTTT. Its translation is CAWSSAGWTEAFF.

The chain carries TRBV7-9 and TRBJ1-2, with unresolved D. V was shortened by 4 bases and J by 1 base, with 10 bases between the two germline ends. Germline assignment: CDR1 SEHNR and CDR2 FQNEAQ (reference sequence). The CDR3 runs to 14 residues. CDR3 region: CASSSREINYGYTF. The CDR3 region has the DNA TGTGCCAGCAGCTCCCGGGAGATTAACTATGGCTACACCTTC.

This chain connects TRBV7-3 to TRBJ2-3; D might be TRBD1 or TRBD2, each matching 5 bases. Germline V gene sequence: CDR1 SGHTA, CDR2 FQGTGA. V dropped 1 base and J dropped 1 base, with 15 bases sitting between them. CDR3 length: 17 amino acids. The CDR3 DNA follows: TGTGCCAGCAGCTTAAGGGGGTTGGGAATTGGCACAGATACGCAGTATTTT. It translates to CASSLRGLGIGTDTQYF.

A single count supports this clone. The rearrangement uses TRBV5-1 and TRBJ2-7, with D possibly TRBD1 on 6 matching bases. The CDR3 extends over 16 amino acids. CDR1 SGHRS and CDR2 YFSETQ come from the germline V gene. Between the trimmed V and J ends, which lost 0 bases and 0 bases, there was a span of 13 bases. This CDR3 reads CASSLVTGKFSYEQYF. DNA of the CDR3: TGCGCCAGCAGCTTGGTAACAGGGAAGTTCTCCTACGAGCAGTACTTC.

This clone was detected only once. The chain links TRBV2 to TRBJ2-5, with 7 positions matching TRBD2. The length of the CDR3 is 15 residues. Trimming at V came to 4 bases and at J to 4 bases, leaving 9 bases not matched to a gene. The V gene's germline CDR1 is SNHLY and CDR2 FYNNEI. CDR3 in DNA: TGTGCCAGCAGTGTAGCGGGCCGGGATGGAGAGACCCAGTACTTC. It specifies CASSVAGRDGETQYF.

The J gene is TRBJ1-6, the V gene TRBV2; 8 nucleotides agree with TRBD1. The CDR3 covers 12 residues. CDR1 and CDR2 from the germline V gene are SNHLY and FYNNEI. The V and J ends lost 8 bases and 9 bases, in that order; junction bases with no gene match: 3. CDR3 DNA sequence: TGTGCCAGCGGACAGGGCGGTTCACCCCTCCACTTT. This translates into CASGQGGSPLHF. Based on the CDR3 plus reference TRBV2 and TRBJ1-6, the full variable domain is EPEVTQTPSHQVTQMGQEVILRCVPISNHLYFYWYRQILGQKVEFLVSFYNNEISEKSEIFDDQFSVERPDGSNFTLKIRSTKLEDSAMYFCASGQGGSPLHFGNGTRLTVT.

The chain links TRBV2 to TRBJ1-3; D gene ambiguous. Germline V gives CDR1 SNHLY, CDR2 FYNNEI. V dropped 0 bases and J dropped 0 bases, with 21 bases sitting between them. This CDR3 is 20 amino acids long. The CDR3 sequence: CASSEAGRYERRYSGNTIYF. CDR3 bases: TGTGCCAGCAGTGAAGCGGGTAGATATGAAAGACGGTACTCTGGAAACACCATATATTTT.

The V gene is TRBV19, the J gene TRBJ2-3; 7 positions match TRBD2. CDR1 and CDR2 from the germline V gene are LNHDA and SQIVND (reference sequence). J gave up 0 bases and V 6 bases, and 15 bases lay outside the gene matches. This CDR3 region has 18 residues. CDR3 DNA sequence: TGTGCCAGTAGCCGATACGCAGCGACGGGAGGAAGCACAGATACGCAGTATTTT. The encoded protein is CASSRYAATGGSTDTQYF.

This clone was counted once. This rearrangement joins TRBV19 to TRBJ1-3; D is perhaps TRBD1 (5 bases). Deletions cut 10 bases from V and 0 bases from J, with 10 bases between. The CDR3 extends over 13 amino acids. Germline CDR1 LNHDA, CDR2 SQIVND (reference sequence). The CDR3 sequence: CATRQSSGNTIYF. CDR3 coding DNA: TGTGCCACCAGACAGTCCTCTGGAAACACCATATATTTT.

This chain uses TRBV7-9 with TRBJ2-1, with 8 bases fitting TRBD2. Unmatched junction bases numbered 2, after V lost 0 bases and J lost 4 bases. The CDR3 is 15 residues long. The germline gives CDR1 SEHNR, CDR2 FQNEAQ (reference sequence). The CDR3 loop is CASSLASGVYNEQFF. Here the CDR3 DNA reads TGTGCCAGCAGCTTAGCTAGCGGGGTTTACAATGAGCAGTTCTTC.

The gene calls are TRBV5-1 and TRBJ1-1; 10 bases map to TRBD1. Germline V gene sequence: CDR1 SGHRS, CDR2 YFSETQ. V lost 4 bases, J lost 4 bases, and 16 bases stayed unmatched. This CDR3 spans 18 amino acids. DNA for the CDR3: TGCGCCAGCAGCAGAACCCGGGACAGGGGTCGGGCGATCACTGAAGCTTTCTTT. Protein sequence: CASSRTRDRGRAITEAFF.